The present entry profiles one TCR beta chain with its context. Its antigen remains unknown. These data are taken from a study of cytomegalovirus exposure and HLA in healthy donors. Study-level points and caveats: An analysis was carried out later, and it reportedly showed fewer N-insertions in an Asian-associated ancestry cluster than the roughly 700-donor mean. Cytomegalovirus-associated TCR beta chains were listed, numbering approximately 150.

Both 60 Vbeta primers and 13 Jbeta primers went into the PCR. The data were produced by immunoSEQ multiplex PCR, yet TCRdb's version contains in-frame clones alone and is incomplete. The sample lists roughly 70,000 clones, around 76% occurring once. This receptor was identified in a man aged 45-60 years in good health and CMV-seronegative. Specimen: PBMCs.

CDR3 DNA sequence: TGCGCCAGCAGCTTAAGACCAGGGGAAAAACTGTTTTTT. Amino acids: CASSLRPGEKLFF. This chain uses TRBV5-1 with TRBJ1-4, with D possibly matching TRBD1 (5 bases). Germline V gene lookup returns CDR1 SGHRS and CDR2 YFSETQ. The CDR3 loop spans 13 amino acids. Trimming stripped 2 bases from V and 8 bases from J, with 10 bases between.